The clone carrying this TCR beta chain counts as medium-sized. Its antigen is still unknown. The repertoire came from unfractionated whole blood and reflected all unsorted peripheral T cells. This sample was included in a study of HIV-infected patients and healthy controls. Study results and limitations: With just sixteen HIV-infected individuals processed, the findings' generality was considered strongly limited. CMV-associated CDR3s mostly grew nonsignificantly during therapy, while HIV-associated CDR3s declined significantly. HIV-infected patients and controls differed significantly in mean usage of eight alpha and eight beta V genes.

Reverse transcription used about 510 ng RNA and constant-region primers for alpha and beta. Alpha and beta chain libraries were made separately by chain-specific third strand synthesis with multiplexing indices. Each molecule carried a 12-nucleotide identifier made of two joined random hexamers added before amplification. In TCRdb, the 5' RACE reads were re-called with MiXCR into one record per CDR3 protein. The sample carries about 11,000 distinct CDR3 sequences, roughly 5% recorded once. CDR3 length: 13 residues. V lost 5 bases and J lost 8, with 15 bases in between. Per the germline V gene, CDR1 is SGHVS and CDR2 is FNYEAQ.

The receptor comes from an adult in good health. This chain uses TRBV7-6 with TRBJ1-2, with D perhaps matching TRBD1 (6 bases). Sample: blood. Here the CDR3 DNA reads TGTGCCAGCAGCCCCCCCGGGGGGCACGGCTACACCTTC. This gives the protein CASSPPGGHGYTF.